This passage covers 3 T cell receptor beta chains from one sample sequenced in a study of Ad26.COV2.S vaccination and SARS-CoV-2 variants. Data came from immunoSEQ multiplex PCR; TCRdb stores just in-frame clones and leaves some out. Here the sample spans 400,000 to 450,000 clones, around 90% being singletons. The treatment was: roughly 20 received Ad26.COV2.S at low or high dose, single or two shots; about 5 received placebo; per-sample allocation not given. Samples came from day 63 after the first vaccine or placebo injection. The sample was peripheral blood, taken in a trial of Ad26.COV2.S vaccine versus placebo. These receptors were collected from a person between 18 and 65 years old who received the Ad26.COV2.S COVID-19 vaccine or a placebo.

This chain connects TRBV27 to TRBJ2-1; TRBD2 is a possible D gene (5 bases). CDR3 length equals 15 residues. The germline gives CDR1 MNHEY, CDR2 SMNVEV (reference sequence). V lost 6 bases and J 0 bases, leaving 12 bases between the germline ends. The CDR3 DNA reads as TGTGCCAGCAGCCTAATCGGAGGCTCCTACAATGAGCAGTTCTTC. Its translation: CASSLIGGSYNEQFF.

V gene TRBV9 combines with J gene TRBJ2-3, with a weak D call TRBD2 (6 bases). The CDR3 consists of 16 residues. V lost 0 bases to trimming and J lost 1 base, with 12 bases between them. Per germline, CDR1 SGDLS and CDR2 YYNGEE. The CDR3, as DNA: TGTGCCAGCAGCGTAGGGGGGATAGCGGGCACAGATACGCAGTATTTT. It specifies CASSVGGIAGTDTQYF. Complete variable domain (other parts from reference TRBV9 and TRBJ2-3): DSGVTQTPKHLITATGQRVTLRCSPRSGDLSVYWYQQSLDQGLQFLIQYYNGEERAKGNILERFSAQQFPDLHSELNLSSLELGDSALYFCASSVGGIAGTDTQYFGPGTRLTVL.

The rearrangement uses TRBV29-1 and TRBJ2-2, with D unresolved. Looked up from germline, CDR1 is SQVTM and CDR2 is ANQGSEA. The CDR3 is made up of 11 amino acids. The CDR3 reads CSADLTGELFF. DNA of the CDR3: TGCAGTGCTGACCTCACCGGGGAGCTGTTTTTT.